This T cell receptor (beta chain) appears in the sequencing data of a study of radiotherapy plus CTLA-4 blockade in lung cancer. Overall study context: Objective responses occurred in around 18% of patients; around 28% had disease control.

The table came from immunoSEQ multiplex PCR; TCRdb's copy has only in-frame clones and leaves some out. The table has about 110,000 clones, 70% to 90% seen once. Findings and caveats of the study: In blood, tumor-derived TCR clones expanded after radiotherapy plus ipilimumab. Response was reportedly best predicted by early blood T cell clone dynamics, with interferon-beta.

The CDR3 totals 14 residues. Germline V gene data show CDR1 as SGHRS and CDR2 as YFSETQ. J was trimmed by 8 bases and V by 0 bases; bases with no gene match: 5. Those patients who had chemo-refractory metastatic non-small-cell lung cancer were given focal radiation along with CTLA-4 blockade through ipilimumab. Notes on this clone: The antigen remains unidentified.

The sequences come from peripheral blood, collected from a patient treated with radiotherapy plus ipilimumab. This TCR was sampled from a human donor with non-small cell lung cancer that progressed on radiotherapy plus ipilimumab. Some clones in this sample may be carry-over from other donors' samples. The chain joins TRBV5-1 to TRBJ1-3; 7 bases align to TRBD1. The CDR3 reads CASSLEAGGYTIYF. The DNA of the CDR3 is TGCGCCAGCAGCTTGGAGGCAGGGGGGTACACCATATATTTT.